This TCR beta chain was found in a study of post-analysis software for immune sequencing data. Study findings and constraints: Relative to controls, patients had a few TRBV segments at higher frequency, with TRBV5-6, TRBV5-1 and TRBV20-1 among these.

Researchers reported that TCR beta cDNA libraries carried unique molecular identifiers. TCRdb ran MiXCR on the PCR reads and lists one entry per CDR3 protein. This sample carries roughly 700,000 distinct CDR3 sequences, roughly 27% of them seen once, and the ten largest clones take around 0.6%. As for this clonotype: Its antigen is as yet unknown.

The V end was cut by 3 bases, the J end by 3 bases, with 12 bases between. Germline V gives CDR1 DFQATT, CDR2 SNEGSKA (reference sequence). This CDR3 has 13 residues. Specimen: blood. The V and J genes are TRBV20-1 and TRBJ2-7; D possibly corresponds to TRBD2 (6 bases). The clonotype was recovered from a girl aged 5 to 17 with multiple sclerosis. The CDR3 reads CSARIGGIYEQYF. The CDR3 bases are TGCAGTGCTAGGATCGGAGGGATCTACGAGCAGTACTTC.